This T cell receptor beta chain was recovered during a study of post-analysis software for immune sequencing data. The study, taken as a whole, reports: Comparison with controls showed significantly lower normalized Chao1 diversity in multiple sclerosis patients. F-measure co-clustering was strong for batch-matched samples.

This clonotype has a handful of counts. No antigen is known for it. Prepared libraries of TCR beta cDNA carried unique molecular identifiers. There were 1 to 10 million T cells, and some 500,000 cDNA molecules came from them. One entry per CDR3 protein results from TCRdb running MiXCR on the PCR reads. The sample has approximately 660,000 distinct CDR3 sequences, approximately 60% seen once. Sequencing was performed on blood. The clonotype originates from a girl aged 2 to 9 with multiple sclerosis.

The DNA for the CDR3 is TGTGCCAGCAGTCTACGTTCTGAGCAGTTCTTC. Encoded protein: CASSLRSEQFF. The chain uses TRBV6-2 or TRBV6-3 and TRBJ2-1; no reliable D call. CDR1 and CDR2 from the germline V gene are MNHEY and SVGEGT. The CDR3 is made up of 11 amino acids. V lost 5 bases and J 9 bases, leaving 8 bases between the germline ends.